This passage covers 30 T cell receptor beta chains from one sample sequenced in a study of identical twins' blood T cells. TCRdb ran MiXCR on the 5' RACE reads and lists one entry per CDR3 protein. The table has fewer than 450,000 distinct CDR3 sequences, 28% seen once. The specimen sequenced was PBMCs. The receptors shown here come from a woman aged 18 to 50 in good health.

This clonotype has only a few counts. The V gene is TRBV11-2, the J gene TRBJ2-1; 8 bases match TRBD2. The V gene end was trimmed by 1 base and the J gene end by 10 bases; junction bases not matched to a gene: 12. CDR1 and CDR2 (germline): SGHAT, FQNNGV. This CDR3 is 16 amino acids long. The CDR3 coding sequence is TGTGCCAGCAGCTTAGGGGGGTTAGCGGGAACTCGGGAGCAGTTCTTC. As protein: CASSLGGLAGTREQFF.

The chain has TRBV11-2 and TRBJ2-7; no reliable D call. Trimming took 8 bases from V and 0 from J, leaving 11 bases between them. The CDR3 has 13 residues. Germline lookup yields CDR1 SGHAT and CDR2 FQNNGV. The CDR3 loop is CASRSIRSYEQYF. The CDR3 DNA reads TGTGCCAGCCGCTCGATTCGCTCCTACGAGCAGTACTTC.

This clonotype showed up just a few times. The chain has TRBV4-2 and TRBJ2-3, with D possibly TRBD2 on 6 matching bases. V was shortened by 4 bases and J by 3 bases, with 14 bases between the two germline ends. The V gene's germline CDR1 is LGHNA and CDR2 YNFKEQ. This CDR3 is built from 15 residues. The CDR3: CASSRQTSGTDTQYF. CDR3 DNA sequence: TGTGCCAGCAGCCGACAGACTAGTGGGACAGATACGCAGTATTTT.

At least ten counts were recorded for this clonotype. The CDR3 DNA follows: TGCAGCGTTGCGGGACAGGTAAATCAGCCCCAGCATTTT. Translating gives CSVAGQVNQPQHF. V usage is TRBV29-1 and J usage is TRBJ1-5; 8 bases match TRBD1. Per the germline V gene, CDR1 is SQVTM and CDR2 is ANQGSEA. The CDR3 is made up of 13 amino acids. V shed 4 bases and J 4 bases; nucleotides not matched to a gene: 3.

This clonotype was picked up a small number of times. This sequence joins TRBV20-1 and TRBJ2-7; possibly TRBD2 for D (6 bases). Germline V gene sequence: CDR1 DFQATT, CDR2 SNEGSKA (reference sequence). V was trimmed by 4 bases and J by 0 bases, leaving 16 bases between them. The CDR3 is made up of 15 amino acids. The CDR3 sequence is CSAKPLSGDSYEQYF. The CDR3 nucleotides are TGCAGTGCTAAACCCCTCTCGGGGGACTCCTACGAGCAGTACTTC.

In its sample, this clonotype was seen a few times. V usage is TRBV18 and J usage is TRBJ1-6, with D maybe TRBD1 (5 bases). The germline V gene has CDR1 KGHSH and CDR2 LQKENI. V was cut by 3 bases and J by 8 bases, with 11 bases left in between. The CDR3 runs 14 residues. In DNA, the CDR3 is TGTGCCAGCTCACCGTCAGGGCTTGATTCACCCCTCCACTTT. Its translation is CASSPSGLDSPLHF.

There are many counts of this clonotype. The V and J genes are TRBV20-1 and TRBJ1-1, with D possibly TRBD1 on 5 matching bases. Germline CDR1 and CDR2: DFQATT and SNEGSKA (reference sequence). This CDR3 is built from 12 residues. Trimming pared 4 bases from V and 10 bases from J, leaving 16 bases between. The CDR3 DNA is TGCAGTGCTATTTACGGGGCGGACGGAGCTTTCTTT. Protein sequence: CSAIYGADGAFF.

The gene calls are TRBV7-9 and TRBJ1-1; 7 positions match TRBD1. Germline V gives CDR1 SEHNR, CDR2 FQNEAQ (reference sequence). The CDR3 totals 15 residues. V shed 5 bases and J 1 base; nucleotides not matched to a gene: 7. Here the CDR3 reads CASSHRDRPNTEAFF. The CDR3 DNA reads TGTGCCAGCAGCCACCGGGACAGACCGAACACTGAAGCTTTCTTT.

This clonotype was recorded at least ten times. The rearrangement links TRBV29-1 to TRBJ2-5; D uncertain. Trimming removed 2 bases from V and 3 bases from J, with 10 bases in between. In germline, CDR1 is SQVTM, CDR2 ANQGSEA. The length of the CDR3 is 13 residues. CDR3 sequence: CSVEPSGKETQYF. In DNA, the CDR3 is TGCAGCGTTGAACCCAGTGGGAAAGAGACCCAGTACTTC. Drawing the rest from reference TRBV29-1 and TRBJ2-5, the complete variable domain is SAVISQKPSRDICQRGTSLTIQCQVDSQVTMMFWYRQQPGQSLTLIATANQGSEATYESGFVIDKFPISRPNLTFSTLTVSNMSPEDSSIYLCSVEPSGKETQYFGPGTRLLVL.

Comment on this clonotype: A read error is possible here, since a much larger clone lies one base away. The chain combines TRBV5-1 with TRBJ1-1, with D tentatively TRBD1 (5 bases). This CDR3 spans 13 amino acids. From germline, CDR1 is SGHRS and CDR2 YFSETQ. CDR3 region: CASGLGTNAEAFF. In DNA, the CDR3 is TGCGCCAGCGGCTTGGGGACGAACGCTGAAGCTTTCTTT.

The sample holds a few counts of this clonotype. The chain employs TRBV20-1 and TRBJ1-1; D gene ambiguous. Germline assignment: CDR1 DFQATT and CDR2 SNEGSKA (reference sequence). The CDR3 totals 11 residues. Trimming left V 3 bases short and J 4 bases short, with 6 bases between. The CDR3 here is CSASVSTEAFF. CDR3 nucleotides: TGCAGTGCTAGTGTAAGCACTGAAGCTTTCTTT.

Note on this clonotype: This sequence may be a read error, since a much larger clone differs from it by one base. The chain links TRBV29-1 to TRBJ1-4; 9 nucleotides align to TRBD1. Germline V gives CDR1 SQVTM, CDR2 ANQGSEA. V shed 7 bases and J 7 bases; nucleotides not matched to a gene: 4. The CDR3 length is 12 residues. CDR3 region: CSAGGQGEKLFF. The CDR3 bases are TGCAGCGCTGGGGGACAGGGTGAAAAACTGTTTTTT. Combining the CDR3 with reference TRBV29-1 and TRBJ1-4 gives the whole variable domain SAVISQKPSRDICQRGTSLTIQCQVDSQVTMMFWYRQQPGQSLTLIATANQGSEATYESGFVIDKFPISRPNLTFSTLTVSNMSPEDSSIYLCSAGGQGEKLFFGSGTQLSVL.

This sequence joins TRBV14 and TRBJ2-2, with no clear D. CDR1 and CDR2 (germline): SGHDN, FVKESK. The CDR3 loop spans 13 amino acids. Trimming left V 1 base short and J 9 bases short, with 9 bases between. The CDR3 loop reads CASSQGALRELFF. CDR3 bases: TGTGCCAGCAGCCAAGGGGCATTGCGGGAGCTGTTTTTT.

The rearrangement links TRBV29-1 to TRBJ2-1; TRBD1 matches at 8 bases. Germline CDR1 is SQVTM and CDR2 is ANQGSEA. V gave up 4 bases and J gave up 4 bases; unmatched junction bases: 9. The CDR3 has 15 amino acids. Here the CDR3 reads CSVAPGTGTYNEQFF. The CDR3, as DNA: TGCAGCGTTGCGCCCGGGACAGGCACTTACAATGAGCAGTTCTTC.

The chain is built from TRBV7-9 and TRBJ2-7; no firm D call. This CDR3 comprises 12 residues. CDR1 and CDR2 from the germline V gene are SEHNR and FQNEAQ (reference sequence). V was clipped by 4 bases and J by 3 bases, with 7 bases between them. This CDR3 reads CASSSFNYEQYF. DNA of the CDR3: TGTGCCAGCAGCTCGTTCAACTACGAGCAGTACTTC.

This clonotype showed up many times. The CDR3 bases are TGTGCCAGCGTCGTCGAGGGCAATGAGCAGTTCTTC. Its protein is CASVVEGNEQFF. The chain couples TRBV6-5 to TRBJ2-1; D perhaps matches TRBD2 (5 bases). Germline V gene lookup returns CDR1 MNHEY and CDR2 SVGAGI. V lost 8 bases, J lost 6 bases, and 11 bases lay in between. The length of the CDR3 is 12 residues.

The genes are TRBV20-1 and TRBJ1-1; no clear D. The length of the CDR3 is 11 residues. CDR1 and CDR2 (germline): DFQATT, SNEGSKA (reference sequence). V was clipped by 4 bases and J by 2 bases, with 5 bases between them. CDR3 loop: CSANRNTEAFF. The CDR3 DNA reads TGCAGTGCTAACCGAAACACTGAAGCTTTCTTT.

In this sample, this clonotype turned up many times. The V gene is TRBV5-1, the J gene TRBJ1-1; no reliable D call. Germline-derived CDR1 and CDR2 are SGHRS and YFSETQ. The CDR3 loop spans 15 amino acids. Trimming took off 1 base at V and 0 bases at J, with 10 bases between the two ends. The CDR3 loop reads CASSLYAAMNTEAFF. The CDR3 DNA reads as TGCGCCAGCAGCTTGTACGCAGCCATGAACACTGAAGCTTTCTTT.

This clonotype has just a few counts. The rearrangement uses TRBV6-6 and TRBJ1-3, with a possible D match to TRBD1 (5 bases). The CDR3 is 14 residues long. Between the trimmed V and J ends, which lost 7 bases and 2 bases, there was a span of 12 bases. Germline V lookup: CDR1 MNHNY, CDR2 SVGAGI (reference sequence). Here the CDR3 reads CASTRQGAGNTIYF. In nucleotides, the CDR3 is TGTGCCAGCACCCGGCAGGGCGCTGGAAACACCATATATTTT.

This clonotype turned up a few times. The chain recombines TRBV20-1 with TRBJ2-7; D is possibly TRBD1 (5 bases). Trimming took off 0 bases at V and 1 base at J, with 19 bases between the two ends. The CDR3 contains 17 residues. CDR1 is DFQATT, CDR2 SNEGSKA, per germline (reference sequence). CDR3 in DNA: TGCAGTGCTAGAGATACGGGCCCCGGGCGGACATCCTACGAGCAGTACTTC. This codes for CSARDTGPGRTSYEQYF.

This clonotype showed up just a few times. The V gene is TRBV20-1, the J gene TRBJ1-3; D is unclear. Germline V gene data show CDR1 as DFQATT and CDR2 as SNEGSKA (reference sequence). The CDR3 covers 16 residues. With 0 bases removed from V and 1 base from J, the gap between germline ends came to 13 bases. The CDR3 DNA is TGCAGTGCTAGAGATTCGAGTGGGGTATCTGGAAACACCATATATTTT. It is translated as CSARDSSGVSGNTIYF.

The CDR3, as DNA: TGTGCCACCAGTGAACATGGACAGGGCGGCACCGGGGAGCTGTTTTTT. It encodes CATSEHGQGGTGELFF. V gene TRBV24-1 combines with J gene TRBJ2-2, with 8 positions matching TRBD1. V shed 4 bases, J shed 4 bases, and the junction held 7 bases outside the gene matches. This CDR3 has 16 amino acids. CDR1 is KGHDR and CDR2 is SFDVKD in the germline V gene.

This clonotype has more than one count but fewer than ten. The chain combines TRBV6-2 or TRBV6-3 with TRBJ2-2, with 7 bases matching TRBD2. The CDR3 sequence is 13 residues long. Per germline, CDR1 MNHEY and CDR2 SVGEGT. Unmatched junction bases numbered 5, after V lost 6 bases and J lost 7 bases. CDR3 amino acids: CASRKTSRGELFF. The DNA for the CDR3 is TGTGCCAGCAGAAAGACTAGCCGCGGGGAGCTGTTTTTT.

This clonotype was detected many times. The rearrangement joins TRBV19 to TRBJ1-5; D possibly corresponds to TRBD1 (6 bases). The ends were cut back, 7 bases at V and 3 bases at J, with 16 bases in the middle. This CDR3 is built from 15 residues. Germline CDR1 reads LNHDA; CDR2 reads SQIVND (reference sequence). The CDR3 DNA reads TGTGCCAGTATGGCACTAGGGGGTACCAATCAGCCCCAGCATTTT. It specifies CASMALGGTNQPQHF.

This clonotype has only a few counts. The chain is built from TRBV20-1 and TRBJ1-1, with 10 bases aligning to TRBD1. Germline V gene lookup returns CDR1 DFQATT and CDR2 SNEGSKA (reference sequence). V gave up 4 bases and J gave up 0 bases; unmatched junction bases: 11. This CDR3 has 17 amino acids. The CDR3 region has the DNA TGCAGTGCTATCGGACAGGGGGACAGAGGCATGAACACTGAAGCTTTCTTT. Its translation: CSAIGQGDRGMNTEAFF.

This clonotype was seen just once. This chain links TRBV12-3 or TRBV12-4 with TRBJ1-2; the D is unclear. V was shortened by 4 bases and J by 5 bases, with 5 bases between the two germline ends. CDR3 length: 11 residues. The DNA of the CDR3 is TGTGCCAGCAGTTACGATTATGGCTACACCTTC. Translating it yields CASSYDYGYTF.

V gene TRBV29-1 combines with J gene TRBJ2-7; TRBD2 is a possible D gene (6 bases). This CDR3 region has 13 residues. CDR1 and CDR2 (germline): SQVTM, ANQGSEA. V lost 6 bases and J 1 base, leaving 13 bases between the germline ends. CDR3 bases: TGCAGCGTGTGTACCGGGGGATCCTACGAGCAGTACTTC. Translation gives CSVCTGGSYEQYF.

Only a few counts were recorded for this clonotype. The gene calls are TRBV7-9 and TRBJ1-1; 7 bases fit TRBD1. The CDR3 has 16 amino acids. Trimming cost V 2 bases and J 3 bases; bases outside gene matches: 9. The germline V gene encodes CDR1 SEHNR and CDR2 FQNEAQ (reference sequence). This CDR3 is CASSLKADRSHTEAFF. The CDR3 DNA reads TGTGCCAGCAGCTTAAAGGCGGACAGGTCCCACACTGAAGCTTTCTTT.

V and J are TRBV7-2 and TRBJ1-4, with a possible D match to TRBD1 (6 bases). The CDR3 has 16 amino acids. V was shortened by 1 base and J by 5 bases, with 14 bases between the two germline ends. Per the germline V gene, CDR1 is SGHTA and CDR2 is FQGNSA. CDR3 residues: CASSLGPGGRNEKLFF. CDR3 nucleotide sequence: TGTGCCAGCAGCTTAGGCCCTGGGGGGCGGAATGAAAAACTGTTTTTT. The full variable domain, completed using reference TRBV7-2 and TRBJ1-4, is GAGVSQSPSNKVTEKGKDVELRCDPISGHTALYWYRQSLGQGLEFLIYFQGNSAPDKSGLPSDRFSAERTGGSVSTLTIQRTQQEDSAVYLCASSLGPGGRNEKLFFGSGTQLSVL.

Worth noting for this clonotype: It may be a read error: a sequence one base away is much more abundant. The J gene is TRBJ1-1, the V gene TRBV29-1; D not resolved. CDR3 length: 13 amino acids. Germline CDR1 and CDR2: SQVTM and ANQGSEA. The DNA of the CDR3 is TGCAGCATCCTTTTGGCAGCGAACGCTGAAGCTTTCTTT. Protein product: CSILLAANAEAFF.